This T cell receptor (beta chain) emerged from a study of T cell responses to AZD1222 COVID-19 vaccine. General observations from the study: Spike-specific TCR depth and breadth grew after two AZD1222 doses. White British people made up most donors, females outnumbered males, and clonal diversity was possibly underestimated.

Details on this clone: Its antigen is still unknown.

The CDR3 has 17 residues. Germline V gene lookup returns CDR1 ENHRY and CDR2 SYGVKD. V was clipped by 0 bases and J by 4 bases; unmatched bases: 6. Method: immunoSEQ multiplex PCR; TCRdb's copy keeps in-frame clones and lacks some. The repertoire holds 100,000 to 150,000 clones, with about 90% as singletons. The TCR comes from an adult in good health. The source material was peripheral blood, sampled on day 0 of MenACWY control vaccination. The V gene is TRBV10-3, the J gene TRBJ2-1; 10 bases are a match to TRBD2. The CDR3 DNA is TGTGCCATCAGTGAGTCGACTCCTAGCGGGGGTTACAATGAGCAGTTCTTC. Translating gives CAISESTPSGGYNEQFF.